This entry describes one T cell receptor beta chain. Between the trimmed V and J ends, which lost 1 base and 4 bases, there was a span of 13 bases. This CDR3 is built from 15 residues. Per the germline V gene, CDR1 is SGHVS and CDR2 is FQNEAQ. This record belongs to a study of blood T cell repertoires in COVID-19. Study context: Donors in the United States, Italy and Spain gave samples during acute or convalescent COVID-19. From T cells, B-cell-depleted T cells, or PBMCs came the material, which was cDNA or gDNA.

In the original processing: Reference gene primer amplification in the assay estimated nucleated cell counts. Clones were sequenced by immunoSEQ multiplex PCR, and TCRdb holds only the in-frame ones, with some missing. For V, J and clone size, that table is used; D and trimming come from the DNA. The sample comprises more than 200,000 clones, 88% of which are singletons, and 6.3% rests with the top ten. Seattle enrolled patients during active infection and tracked them longitudinally. The chain carries TRBV7-8 and TRBJ1-2; weak D call: TRBD1 (6 bases). The clonotype comes from a woman aged 25 to 39 with COVID-19, enrolled during active disease. Sequencing was carried out using peripheral blood. CDR3 in amino acids: CASSLESPGVYGYTF. The CDR3 DNA is TGTGCCAGCAGCTTAGAGTCACCAGGGGTCTATGGCTACACCTTC.